Below, 10 T cell receptor beta chains from the same sample are listed, as sequenced in a study of CD8+CD57+ T cells in acquired aplastic anemia. Selection for sequencing was limited to patients who had shown CD8+CD57+ cell expansion by flow cytometry. For CDR3 and TCR beta VDJ profiling, genomic DNA was the template used. TCRdb itself ran the reads through MiXCR, one entry per CDR3 protein. The sample lists hundreds of thousands of distinct CDR3 sequences, approximately 45% seen once, with 6.5% to 8% in the top ten. Sequenced material: sorted CD4+, CD8+, or CD8+CD57+ T cells (not recorded which) from PBMCs. The receptors stem from a human donor with aplastic anemia.

The chain couples TRBV19 to TRBJ2-1; no clear D. Trimming took off 3 bases at V and 6 bases at J, with 12 bases between the two ends. CDR1 is LNHDA and CDR2 is SQIVND in the germline V gene (reference sequence). The CDR3 has 14 residues. CDR3 in amino acids: CASSIGSLSNEQFF. CDR3 nucleotide sequence: TGTGCCAGTAGTATCGGATCCTTGTCCAATGAGCAGTTCTTC.

This clonotype came up once. The rearrangement links TRBV5-4 to TRBJ2-3; D is uncertain. Germline lookup yields CDR1 SGHNT and CDR2 YYREEE (reference sequence). The CDR3 consists of 14 residues. Deletions cut 4 bases from V and 1 base from J, with 10 bases between. The CDR3 DNA reads TGTGCCAGCAGCGCCTGGATGCGCACAGATACGCAGTATTTT. Translated, it gives CASSAWMRTDTQYF. The variable domain in full, completed from reference TRBV5-4 and TRBJ2-3, reads ETGVTQSPTHLIKTRGQQVTLRCSSQSGHNTVSWYQQALGQGPQFIFQYYREEENGRGNFPPRFSGLQFPNYSSELNVNALELDDSALYLCASSAWMRTDTQYFGPGTRLTVL.

This clonotype was observed many times. The chain employs TRBV7-6 and TRBJ1-5; D not resolved. Germline CDR1 SGHVS, CDR2 FNYEAQ. The CDR3 has 14 residues. V dropped 2 bases and J dropped 4 bases, with 9 bases sitting between them. CDR3 region: CASSLFIGNQPQHF. For the CDR3, the DNA is TGTGCCAGCAGCTTATTTATAGGTAATCAGCCCCAGCATTTT. Complete variable domain (other parts from reference TRBV7-6 and TRBJ1-5): GAGVSQSPRYKVTKRGQDVALRCDPISGHVSLYWYRQALGQGPEFLTYFNYEAQQDKSGLPNDRFSAERPEGSISTLTIQRTEQRDSAMYRCASSLFIGNQPQHFGDGTRLSIL.

Comments on this clonotype: At one end the junction does not follow the germline gene, possibly because of a read error. This chain links TRBV19 with TRBJ2-1, with 9 bases fitting TRBD2. The CDR3 covers 15 residues. Germline assignment: CDR1 LNHDA and CDR2 SQIVND (reference sequence). The CDR3 nucleotides read TGTGCCAGCAGCTTGGGCGGGAGGGGGTGGGATGAGCAGCTCTTC. As protein: CASSLGGRGWDEQLF.

The genes are TRBV25-1 and TRBJ1-1; possibly TRBD1 for D (5 bases). Germline V gives CDR1 MGHDK, CDR2 SYGVNS. Between the trimmed V and J ends, which lost 9 bases and 0 bases, there was a span of 14 bases. The CDR3 runs to 14 residues. The CDR3 sequence is CASRFRGLNTEAFF. For the CDR3, the DNA is TGTGCCAGTAGGTTTAGGGGACTGAACACTGAAGCTTTCTTT.

This rearrangement joins TRBV27 to TRBJ2-7, with D perhaps matching TRBD2 (6 bases). Deletions cut 3 bases from V and 2 bases from J, with 17 bases between. Germline V lookup: CDR1 MNHEY, CDR2 SMNVEV (reference sequence). This CDR3 comprises 16 residues. The CDR3 loop reads CASSFHRGTDPYEQYF. Written as DNA, the CDR3 is TGTGCCAGCAGTTTCCACCGCGGGACTGATCCCTACGAGCAGTACTTC.

This clonotype was found many times. V is TRBV9 and J is TRBJ2-2; 7 bases line up with TRBD2. V dropped 3 bases and J dropped 0; count of bases not matched to a gene: 8. The CDR3 runs 17 residues. The V gene's germline CDR1 is SGDLS and CDR2 YYNGEE. CDR3 residues: CASSDNGREPNTGELFF. The DNA of the CDR3 is TGTGCCAGCAGCGACAATGGGCGGGAGCCGAACACCGGGGAGCTGTTTTTT.

V gene TRBV2 combines with J gene TRBJ2-1, with D possibly TRBD2 on 5 matching bases. V lost 6 bases to trimming and J lost 8 bases, with 11 bases between them. The CDR3 is 12 amino acids. CDR1 is SNHLY and CDR2 is FYNNEI in the germline V gene. CDR3: CASRRVLHEQFF. The CDR3 DNA is TGTGCCAGCAGGAGGGTTTTGCATGAGCAGTTCTTC.

The V and J genes are TRBV27 and TRBJ2-7; TRBD2 aligns across 9 bases. In germline, CDR1 is MNHEY, CDR2 SMNVEV (reference sequence). J was trimmed by 4 bases and V by 8 bases; bases with no gene match: 12. The CDR3 has 15 amino acids. This CDR3 reads CASPYQLAGAYEQYF. CDR3 coding DNA: TGTGCCAGCCCGTACCAACTAGCGGGTGCGTACGAGCAGTACTTC.

V gene TRBV20-1 combines with J gene TRBJ1-2, with 7 bases aligning to TRBD1. The CDR3 is made up of 18 amino acids. Trimming removed 3 bases from V and 0 bases from J; junction bases left unmatched: 16. Germline loops: CDR1 DFQATT, CDR2 SNEGSKA (reference sequence). The DNA of the CDR3 is TGCAGTGCTAGTTTACCGACAGGGATCATTGGGGCTAACTATGGCTACACCTTC. Translation gives CSASLPTGIIGANYGYTF.